This is a list of T cell receptor beta chains from one sample in a study of CD8 T cells in Susac syndrome. Each CDR3 protein gets one entry after TCRdb re-called the immunoSEQ multiplex PCR reads with MiXCR. The data contain tens of thousands of distinct CDR3 sequences, roughly 90% of them singletons. The sequencing input was CD8+ T cells from PBMCs. The receptors shown here come from a human donor with multiple sclerosis. Both conserved end residues are part of each CDR3. A D gene is named only where the DNA matches it firmly. Clone size, where shown, is once, few, many, or a class for clones that have expanded.

TRBV6-2/TRBV6-3	NA	TRBJ1-1	TRBD1	TGTGCCAGCAAAACCGGGACAGGGGACACTGAAGCTTTCTTT	CASKTGTGDTEAFF
TRBV7-8	NA	TRBJ2-7	TRBD1	TGTGCCAGCAGCGGACGGGACAGGGGCTACGAGCAGTACTTC	CASSGRDRGYEQYF
TRBV15	NA	TRBJ1-1	NA	TGTGCCACCAGCCTGACAAAGAACACTGAAGCTTTCTTT	CATSLTKNTEAFF
TRBV7-9	NA	TRBJ2-5	TRBD1	TGTGCCAGCAGGAGGGGGCTCGGAAAGACCCAGTACTTC	CASRRGLGKTQYF
TRBV2	NA	TRBJ2-1	TRBD2	TGTGCCACCCTTGGCCCAGCGGGGTACAATGAGCAGTTCTTC	CATLGPAGYNEQFF
TRBV9	once	TRBJ1-1	TRBD1	TGTGCCAGCAGCGTAGATATCGGACAGGGGGCCACTGAAGCTTTCTTT	CASSVDIGQGATEAFF
TRBV6-4	NA	TRBJ2-1	NA	TGTGCCAGCAGTGACTCAGGGTCGAGTTCTGAGCAGTTCTTC	CASSDSGSSSEQFF
TRBV9	NA	TRBJ2-5	TRBD1	TGTGCCAGCAGCGTAGGAGACAGGGGGCAAGAGACCCAGTACTTC	CASSVGDRGQETQYF
TRBV7-6	NA	TRBJ2-7	NA	TGTGCCAGCAGCTTAGGGGGGCGAAGTTACGAGCAGTACTTC	CASSLGGRSYEQYF
TRBV25-1	NA	TRBJ2-1	TRBD2	TGTGCCAGCAGTGAATATGCGGGAGGAGTCAATGAGCAGTTCTTC	CASSEYAGGVNEQFF
TRBV24-1	NA	TRBJ2-7	NA	TGTGCCACCAGTGCCGCGTGGGACTACGAGCAGTACTTC	CATSAAWDYEQYF
TRBV5-6	NA	TRBJ2-7	NA	TGTGCCAGCAGCACGGGCAGGGTCTACGAGCAGTACTTC	CASSTGRVYEQYF
TRBV3-1	NA	TRBJ2-1	NA	TGTGCCAGCAGCCCGTTGTATCAAGGGGAGAGTGAGCAGTTCTTC	CASSPLYQGESEQFF
TRBV2	NA	TRBJ1-2	NA	TGTGCCAGCAGTGAACGGAACAGGAGCTATGGCTACACCTTC	CASSERNRSYGYTF
TRBV29-1	NA	TRBJ2-3	NA	TGCAGCGTTAATAGACCCGGACCCACAGATACGCAGTATTTT	CSVNRPGPTDTQYF
TRBV19	NA	TRBJ2-7	NA	TGTGCCAGTAGTTTTGGAGGCGGTTACGAGCAGTACTTC	CASSFGGGYEQYF
TRBV6-5	NA	TRBJ1-2	TRBD1	TGTGCCAGCAGGGGACAGGGAGGCTACACCTTC	CASRGQGGYTF